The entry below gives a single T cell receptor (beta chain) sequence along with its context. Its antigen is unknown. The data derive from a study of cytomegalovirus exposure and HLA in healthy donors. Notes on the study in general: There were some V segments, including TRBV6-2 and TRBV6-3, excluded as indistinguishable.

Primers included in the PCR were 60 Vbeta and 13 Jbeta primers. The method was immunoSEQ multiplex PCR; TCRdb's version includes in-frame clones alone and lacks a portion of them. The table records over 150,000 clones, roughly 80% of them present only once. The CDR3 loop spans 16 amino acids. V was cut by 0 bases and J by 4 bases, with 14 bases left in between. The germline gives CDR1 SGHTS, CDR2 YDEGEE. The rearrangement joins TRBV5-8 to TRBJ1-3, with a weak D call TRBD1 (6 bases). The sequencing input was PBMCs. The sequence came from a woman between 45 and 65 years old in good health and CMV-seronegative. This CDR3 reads CASSLGHTGLGNTIYF. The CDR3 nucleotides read TGTGCCAGCAGCTTGGGACACACAGGGTTAGGAAACACCATATATTTT.